The next 21 T cell receptor beta chains were all read from a single sample in a study of beta chain features in type 1 diabetes. As every portion of the isolated RNA was reverse transcribed, the sequencing read expressed TCRB transcripts. Sequencing was performed with immunoSEQ multiplex PCR; in TCRdb, only in-frame clones are kept and a portion is missing. The repertoire has 970,000 or so clones, roughly 15% of them found once; the top ten carry 0.02% to 0.025%. The sequenced sample was naive CD4+ T cells from blood. The receptors originated from a woman aged 18-29 years in good health.

The table lists this clone with a few counts. This CDR3 reads CASRLARVSGTEAFF. In DNA form, the CDR3 reads TGTGCCAGCAGACTGGCGCGTGTGTCGGGCACTGAAGCTTTCTTT. The chain carries TRBV7-9 and TRBJ1-1, with unresolved D. Trimming removed 6 bases from V and 4 bases from J, with 18 bases in between. The CDR3 loop spans 15 amino acids. Germline CDR1 is SEHNR and CDR2 is FQNEAQ (reference sequence).

This clone came up a few times. This chain connects TRBV7-9 to TRBJ2-3; tentatively, D is TRBD2 (5 bases). V dropped 4 bases and J dropped 1 base, with 12 bases sitting between them. The CDR3 contains 15 residues. Looked up from germline, CDR1 is SEHNR and CDR2 is FQNEAQ (reference sequence). The CDR3, as DNA: TGTGCCAGCAGCTCCTGGGTTAGCGGCACAGATACGCAGTATTTT. Its translation: CASSSWVSGTDTQYF. The variable domain in full, completed from reference TRBV7-9 and TRBJ2-3, reads DTGVSQNPRHKITKRGQNVTFRCDPISEHNRLYWYRQTLGQGPEFLTYFQNEAQLEKSRLLSDRFSAERPKGSFSTLEIQRTEQGDSAMYLCASSSWVSGTDTQYFGPGTRLTVL.

This clone appeared a few times. The rearrangement joins TRBV10-3 to TRBJ2-7; weak D call: TRBD2 (6 bases). CDR1 and CDR2 (germline): ENHRY, SYGVKD. CDR3 length: 14 amino acids. Between the trimmed V and J ends, which lost 4 bases and 4 bases, there was a span of 14 bases. CDR3 DNA: TGTGCCATCAGTGGGGGGGAAGGACCGTACGAGCAGTACTTC. Its protein is CAISGGEGPYEQYF.

This rearrangement joins TRBV10-3 to TRBJ1-4; D is unclear. Trimming shortened V by 0 bases and J by 11 bases, and 7 bases separated the two germline ends. The CDR3 is 12 residues long. Germline V gene sequence: CDR1 ENHRY, CDR2 SYGVKD. The CDR3, as DNA: TGTGCCATCAGTGAGTCGCTGGGGAAACTGTTTTTT. Translating gives CAISESLGKLFF.

This clone was observed a handful of times. J is TRBJ1-5 and V is TRBV7-2; tentative D call: TRBD1 (6 bases). Germline assignment: CDR1 SGHTA and CDR2 FQGNSA. V shed 6 bases and J shed 3 bases, with 12 bases lying between them. The CDR3 has 14 amino acids. CDR3 nucleotide sequence: TGTGCCAGCAGGCCACAGGGTTTCAATCAGCCCCAGCATTTT. As protein: CASRPQGFNQPQHF.

This clone was counted a few times. V gene TRBV4-3 combines with J gene TRBJ1-4; possibly TRBD1 for D (6 bases). V lost 3 bases and J 5 bases, leaving 13 bases between the germline ends. Germline V gene data show CDR1 as LGHNA and CDR2 as YSLEER. This CDR3 region has 15 residues. The CDR3 nucleotides are TGCGCCAGCAGCCATCAACAGGGAAGGAATGAAAAACTGTTTTTT. This gives the protein CASSHQQGRNEKLFF.

This clone was observed a few times. The chain joins TRBV6-5 to TRBJ2-7, with TRBD1 matching over 7 bases. The CDR3 runs 16 residues. V lost 0 bases and J lost 2; bases outside the gene matches: 7. Germline V gene lookup returns CDR1 MNHEY and CDR2 SVGAGI. The CDR3 is CASSYSGTAKTYEQYF. The DNA of the CDR3 is TGTGCCAGCAGTTACTCAGGGACAGCGAAAACCTACGAGCAGTACTTC.

The sample holds one count of this clone. The rearrangement uses TRBV9 and TRBJ2-1, with a tentative D call TRBD2 (7 bases). Trimming took 2 bases from V and 4 from J, leaving 16 bases between them. The CDR3 spans 16 residues. Germline CDR1 reads SGDLS; CDR2 reads YYNGEE. CDR3 residues: CASSVGAGVGYNEQFF. CDR3 coding DNA: TGTGCCAGCAGCGTGGGGGCGGGAGTAGGGTACAATGAGCAGTTCTTC.

The table lists this clone with a few counts. The chain uses TRBV6-5 and TRBJ2-6; weak D call: TRBD1 (6 bases). CDR3 length: 15 residues. Trimming removed 5 bases at V and 0 bases at J, with 8 bases between. CDR1 and CDR2 (germline): MNHEY, SVGAGI. CDR3 amino acids: CASSGQHSGANVLTF. As DNA, the CDR3 is TGTGCCAGCAGTGGACAGCACTCTGGGGCCAACGTCCTGACTTTC.

This clone has more than one count but fewer than ten. The chain recombines TRBV7-9 with TRBJ2-2; unclear D gene. Germline V gene lookup returns CDR1 SEHNR and CDR2 FQNEAQ (reference sequence). The CDR3 has 17 residues. Trimming took 1 base from V and 0 from J, leaving 12 bases between them. The CDR3 region has the DNA TGTGCCAGCAGCTTAGATTGGATGTTCCCGAACACCGGGGAGCTGTTTTTT. Protein: CASSLDWMFPNTGELFF.

This clone was found a few times. The CDR3 DNA reads TGTGCCATCAGTGGTGGGGGGACTAGCGGGAGGGCCTACAATGAGCAGTTCTTC. As protein: CAISGGGTSGRAYNEQFF. The V gene is TRBV10-3, the J gene TRBJ2-1, with TRBD2 matching 16 bases. CDR1 and CDR2 from the germline V gene are ENHRY and SYGVKD. This CDR3 has 18 amino acids. V shed 4 bases, J shed 2 bases, and the junction held 5 bases outside the gene matches.

This clone was seen a few times. The chain joins TRBV5-1 to TRBJ2-6; 9 nucleotides line up with TRBD1. The germline V gene encodes CDR1 SGHRS and CDR2 YFSETQ. V lost 9 bases to trimming and J lost 2 bases; unmatched junction nucleotides: 6. This CDR3 has 15 residues. CDR3 residues: CATSQGATGANVLTF. DNA of the CDR3: TGCGCCACCTCACAGGGGGCTACTGGGGCCAACGTCCTGACTTTC.

This chain uses TRBV25-1 with TRBJ1-4, with a possible D match to TRBD1 (6 bases). The CDR3 has 14 amino acids. V was clipped by 1 base and J by 8 bases, with 11 bases between them. From germline, CDR1 is MGHDK and CDR2 SYGVNS. CDR3 bases: TGTGCCAGCAGTGAATTTGGACAGCCCGAAAAACTGTTTTTT. This translates into CASSEFGQPEKLFF. Drawing the rest from reference TRBV25-1 and TRBJ1-4, the complete variable domain is EADIYQTPRYLVIGTGKKITLECSQTMGHDKMYWYQQDPGMELHLIHYSYGVNSTEKGDLSSESTVSRIRTEHFPLTLESARPSHTSQYLCASSEFGQPEKLFFGSGTQLSVL.

In its sample, this clone was seen a few times. This chain links TRBV6-1 with TRBJ1-1, with D unresolved. CDR1 and CDR2 (germline): MNHNS, SASEGT. V dropped 4 bases and J dropped 4 bases, with 7 bases sitting between them. The CDR3 consists of 12 residues. The CDR3 loop reads CASSVAGTEAFF. DNA for the CDR3: TGTGCCAGCAGTGTAGCAGGCACTGAAGCTTTCTTT.

As concerns this clone: The same CDR3 also results from other DNA sequences found in this sample. The chain is built from TRBV7-2 and TRBJ2-7, with D perhaps TRBD1 (6 bases). The CDR3 sequence is 14 residues long. The V gene's germline CDR1 is SGHTA and CDR2 FQGNSA. V was pared by 6 bases and J by 1 base, with 13 bases between. The CDR3 region has the DNA TGTGCCAGCAGTCTACAGGGCGGGTCCTACGAGCAGTACTTC. It specifies CASSLQGGSYEQYF.

Only a few counts were recorded for this clone. At the DNA level, this CDR3 is encoded by other sequences in the same sample as well. As DNA, the CDR3 is TGTGCCAGCAGTCTCCGACAGGGCGGTCAGCCCCAGCATTTT. This encodes CASSLRQGGQPQHF. V usage is TRBV28 and J usage is TRBJ1-5; 7 nucleotides agree with TRBD1. The trim removed 5 bases at V and 6 bases at J, leaving 7 bases unmatched. The CDR3 spans 14 residues. Germline V gives CDR1 MDHEN, CDR2 SYDVKM.

The V and J genes are TRBV6-1 and TRBJ1-5, with D possibly being TRBD1 (5 bases). This CDR3 comprises 18 residues. The ends were cut back, 1 base at V and 0 bases at J, with 16 bases in the middle. Germline V gene sequence: CDR1 MNHNS, CDR2 SASEGT. CDR3 sequence (DNA): TGTGCCAGCAGTGAAGGCAGGCGGACATTTTATAGCAATCAGCCCCAGCATTTT. It is translated as CASSEGRRTFYSNQPQHF.

The chain is built from TRBV7-2 and TRBJ2-5; D call uncertain. Trimming shortened V by 5 bases and J by 4 bases, and 11 bases separated the two germline ends. The germline CDR1 and CDR2 sequences are SGHTA and FQGNSA. The CDR3 has 13 residues. CDR3 amino acids: CASSHYIVETQYF. The CDR3 nucleotides read TGTGCCAGCAGCCACTATATAGTAGAGACCCAGTACTTC.

The chain couples TRBV10-3 to TRBJ2-7; possibly TRBD1 for D (6 bases). CDR1 and CDR2 from the germline V gene are ENHRY and SYGVKD. Trimming took 7 bases from V and 0 from J, leaving 10 bases between them. The CDR3 has 13 residues. CDR3 region: CAIKDSPSYEQYF. Written as DNA, the CDR3 is TGTGCCATCAAGGACAGCCCCTCCTACGAGCAGTACTTC.

This clone was counted only a few times. CDR3: CSAEGLTNEQFF. CDR3 bases: TGCAGCGCTGAGGGTCTGACGAATGAGCAGTTCTTC. J is TRBJ2-1 and V is TRBV29-1, with D possibly TRBD2 on 5 matching bases. The CDR3 contains 12 residues. Germline values: CDR1 SQVTM, CDR2 ANQGSEA. The V and J ends lost 7 bases and 7 bases respectively, with 14 bases between them.

This clone was counted between two and nine times. The chain carries TRBV7-8 and TRBJ1-5, with D perhaps matching TRBD1 (5 bases). V was shortened by 5 bases and J by 7 bases, with 18 bases between the two germline ends. There are 15 residues in the CDR3. Germline CDR1 reads SGHVS; CDR2 reads FQNEAQ. This chain's CDR3 is CASSELGAGNQPQHF. DNA of the CDR3: TGTGCCAGCAGCGAACTTGGGGCAGGGAACCAGCCCCAGCATTTT.